The 26 T cell receptor beta chains listed next were all sequenced from one sample in a study of T-cell memory formation after mild COVID-19. TCRdb processed the 5' RACE reads anew with MiXCR; each CDR3 protein has one entry. Among under 550,000 distinct CDR3 sequences listed, roughly 18% were seen once. Sample: PBMCs or a T cell subset sorted from them (not recorded which). The receptors derive from a man aged 18-30 years who had mild COVID-19 (a few samples of this study predate the infection). Cell type and time point are not known.

The rearrangement links TRBV6-2 or TRBV6-3 to TRBJ2-3, with 8 bases lining up with TRBD2. This CDR3 is 18 amino acids long. Germline V gene lookup returns CDR1 MNHEY and CDR2 SVGEGT. The J segment lost 6 bases and the V segment lost 7 bases, leaving 21 bases of the junction unmatched. As DNA, the CDR3 is TGTGCCAGCACCGAACTCGAACCGGGACTAGACCTTTCGGATACGCAGTATTTT. Amino acid sequence: CASTELEPGLDLSDTQYF.

The chain links TRBV10-2 to TRBJ2-3; D uncertain. V gave up 4 bases and J gave up 6 bases, with 11 bases separating them. Germline CDR1 reads WSHSY; CDR2 reads SAAADI. This CDR3 is built from 13 residues. The CDR3, as DNA: TGCGCCAGCAGTGGTGGGGTTAGGGATACGCAGTATTTT. It is translated as CASSGGVRDTQYF.

The gene calls are TRBV6-6 and TRBJ1-1; 9 bases map to TRBD1. J lost 1 base, V lost 2 bases, and 5 bases had no gene match. In germline, CDR1 is MNHNY, CDR2 SVGAGI (reference sequence). CDR3 length: 16 amino acids. For the CDR3, the DNA is TGTGCCAGCAGTTACCCAGTGACAGGGGGGAACACTGAAGCTTTCTTT. Protein product: CASSYPVTGGNTEAFF.

This sequence joins TRBV27 and TRBJ1-1; perhaps TRBD1 as D (6 bases). The CDR3 has 14 residues. CDR1 and CDR2 (germline): MNHEY, SMNVEV (reference sequence). Deletions cut 5 bases from V and 7 bases from J, with 17 bases between. The CDR3 DNA is TGTGCCAGCAGTGGACAGATGAATTTGGATGAAGCTTTCTTT. Protein: CASSGQMNLDEAFF.

A few counts support this clonotype. The V call is TRBV3-2, the J call TRBJ1-6; the table assigns TRBD1, which was not confirmed against the DNA. TRBV3-2 is marked as a pseudogene. CDR3 length equals 14 residues. CDR3 sequence (DNA): TGTGCCAGCAGCCAATACGCCAGGGATTCACCCCTCCACTTT. It is translated as CASSQYARDSPLHF.

The rearrangement uses TRBV29-1 and TRBJ2-5, with 7 positions matching TRBD1. The ends lost 4 bases at V and 4 bases at J; junction bases unmatched: 3. The CDR3 is 12 residues long. The V gene's germline CDR1 is SQVTM and CDR2 ANQGSEA. CDR3 residues: CSVATGLETQYF. The CDR3 DNA reads TGCAGCGTTGCGACAGGGCTAGAGACCCAGTACTTC.

This clonotype was seen a few times. This chain uses TRBV7-3 with TRBJ2-3, with 9 bases fitting TRBD1. This CDR3 contains 15 residues. V trimming: 5 bases; J trimming: 4 bases; junction bases outside the gene matches: 7. Germline V CDR1 and CDR2: SGHTA, FQGTGA. CDR3 in amino acids: CASSHGTGIADTQYF. In nucleotides, the CDR3 is TGTGCCAGCAGCCACGGGACAGGGATCGCAGATACGCAGTATTTT. Together with reference TRBV7-3 and TRBJ2-3, the CDR3 gives the full variable domain: GAGVSQTPSNKVTEKGKYVELRCDPISGHTALYWYRQSLGQGPEFLIYFQGTGAADDSGLPNDRFFAVRPEGSVSTLKIQRTERGDSAVYLCASSHGTGIADTQYFGPGTRLTVL.

This clonotype was seen a handful of times. The chain couples TRBV7-2 to TRBJ2-1, with 16 bases lining up with TRBD2. J lost 8 bases, V lost 3 bases, and 1 base had no gene match. This CDR3 spans 15 amino acids. Germline V gene lookup returns CDR1 SGHTA and CDR2 FQGNSA. The CDR3 bases are TGTGCCAGCAGCTTGGGACTAGCGGGGGGGTATGAGCAGTTCTTC. It yields the protein CASSLGLAGGYEQFF.

The chain recombines TRBV28 with TRBJ2-7, with D possibly being TRBD1 or TRBD2 (6 bases each). V was pared by 3 bases and J by 0 bases, with 9 bases between. This CDR3 comprises 14 residues. In germline, CDR1 is MDHEN, CDR2 SYDVKM. CDR3 amino acids: CASSFAGHSYEQYV. The CDR3 region has the DNA TGTGCCAGCAGTTTCGCGGGACACTCCTACGAGCAGTACGTC.

This clonotype was seen more than once but under ten times. The chain links TRBV18 to TRBJ2-3; D possibly corresponds to TRBD1 (6 bases). Between the trimmed V and J ends, which lost 7 bases and 6 bases, there was a span of 14 bases. CDR1 and CDR2 from the germline V gene are KGHSH and LQKENI. The CDR3 extends over 13 amino acids. The CDR3 DNA sequence: TGTGCCAGCTTACCTCTCCAGGGGGATACGCAGTATTTT. It is translated as CASLPLQGDTQYF.

This clonotype was counted at least ten times. This chain links TRBV5-1 with TRBJ2-3, with no clear D. The V gene lost 1 base and the J gene lost 4 bases, with 10 bases spanning the gap. Germline assignment: CDR1 SGHRS and CDR2 YFSETQ. CDR3 length: 14 residues. The DNA of the CDR3 is TGCGCCAGCAGCTTGCCGTTCCAATCAGATACGCAGTATTTT. It is translated as CASSLPFQSDTQYF.

This clonotype was observed a few times. The chain employs TRBV3-1 and TRBJ2-5; D unresolved. Deletions cut 4 bases from V and 0 bases from J, with 6 bases between. Germline values: CDR1 LGHDT, CDR2 YNNKEL (reference sequence). CDR3 length equals 13 residues. CDR3 loop: CASSRSDQETQYF. DNA of the CDR3: TGTGCCAGCAGCCGGTCCGACCAAGAGACCCAGTACTTC.

The chain has TRBV20-1 and TRBJ2-3; tentatively, D is TRBD1 or TRBD2 (5 bases each). This CDR3 spans 13 amino acids. Germline values: CDR1 DFQATT, CDR2 SNEGSKA (reference sequence). Trimming took 6 bases from V and 2 from J, leaving 12 bases between them. The CDR3: CSAGTEITDTQYF. The CDR3 DNA follows: TGCAGTGCCGGGACGGAAATCACAGATACGCAGTATTTT.

This clonotype was detected a few times. The chain couples TRBV20-1 to TRBJ1-5; D might be TRBD1 (5 bases). The V and J ends lost 0 bases and 4 bases respectively, with 13 bases between them. The germline V gene has CDR1 DFQATT and CDR2 SNEGSKA (reference sequence). The CDR3 is made up of 15 amino acids. The CDR3 DNA reads as TGCAGTGCTAGAGATCGGTGGGGGATAAATCAGCCCCAGCATTTT. Translating gives CSARDRWGINQPQHF.

This sequence joins TRBV4-1 and TRBJ2-1, with 9 nucleotides matching TRBD2. Germline V gene sequence: CDR1 MGHRA, CDR2 YSYEKL. The CDR3 totals 16 residues. V shed 0 bases, J shed 4 bases, and the junction held 4 bases outside the gene matches. The CDR3 bases are TGCGCCAGCAGCCAAGATGTAGCGGGGGTATACAATGAGCAGTTCTTC. This gives the protein CASSQDVAGVYNEQFF.

The chain has TRBV7-9 and TRBJ1-2; weak D call: TRBD1 (5 bases). CDR3 length: 14 amino acids. Trimming stripped 1 base from V and 10 bases from J, with 16 bases between. CDR1 is SEHNR, CDR2 FQNEAQ, per germline (reference sequence). DNA for the CDR3: TGTGCCAGCAGCTTAGGGGATGGGGGTCTGGACTACACCTTC. This gives the protein CASSLGDGGLDYTF.

This chain links TRBV28 with TRBJ2-2; 7 positions match TRBD1. The CDR3 consists of 16 residues. J lost 7 bases, V lost 5 bases, and 13 bases had no gene match. Looked up from germline, CDR1 is MDHEN and CDR2 is SYDVKM. In DNA, the CDR3 is TGTGCCAGCAGTCTACGCCTGACAGGGTGGAGCGGGGAGCTGTTTTTT. As protein: CASSLRLTGWSGELFF.

This clonotype was seen a few times. The chain has TRBV7-3 and TRBJ2-1; TRBD2 agrees at 8 bases. V dropped 5 bases and J dropped 6; count of bases not matched to a gene: 9. This CDR3 spans 15 amino acids. Per the germline V gene, CDR1 is SGHTA and CDR2 is FQGTGA. CDR3 sequence: CASSPQYAGGNEQFF. The CDR3 DNA follows: TGTGCCAGCAGCCCCCAATACGCGGGGGGCAATGAGCAGTTCTTC.

A few counts support this clonotype. The rearrangement joins TRBV4-2 to TRBJ2-1; D gene uncertain. CDR1 and CDR2 from the germline V gene are LGHNA and YNFKEQ. CDR3 length: 14 amino acids. Trimming left V 1 base short and J 5 bases short, with 9 bases between. CDR3 region: CASSQVIGNNEQFF. The CDR3 nucleotides are TGTGCCAGCAGCCAAGTAATCGGAAACAATGAGCAGTTCTTC.

This CDR3 reads CSASASAAGNTIYF. In nucleotides, the CDR3 is TGCAGTGCTAGCGCCTCTGCTGCTGGAAACACCATATATTTT. The chain combines TRBV20-1 with TRBJ1-3; D call uncertain. This CDR3 spans 14 amino acids. The germline CDR1 and CDR2 sequences are DFQATT and SNEGSKA (reference sequence). V gave up 3 bases and J gave up 2 bases, with 11 bases separating them.

The rearrangement joins TRBV7-6 to TRBJ2-1; 10 nucleotides match TRBD2. Germline loops: CDR1 SGHVS, CDR2 FNYEAQ. After removal of 6 bases from V and 4 bases from J, the junction contained 6 bases not matched to a gene. The CDR3 totals 15 residues. CDR3 in amino acids: CASRLSGGAYNEQFF. CDR3 DNA: TGTGCCAGCAGACTAAGCGGGGGGGCGTACAATGAGCAGTTCTTC.

The chain uses TRBV20-1 and TRBJ1-5; 7 bases match TRBD1. This CDR3 is 13 amino acids long. Losses at the gene ends were 5 bases for V and 7 bases for J; bases not matched to a gene: 8. The V gene's germline CDR1 is DFQATT and CDR2 SNEGSKA (reference sequence). CDR3 sequence reads: CSAPPQGGQPQHF. As DNA, the CDR3 is TGCAGTGCTCCACCCCAGGGGGGACAGCCCCAGCATTTT.

This clonotype was seen only once. Its ends do not fully match the called genes, so a read error is possible. The chain links TRBV11-2 to TRBJ2-5, with D possibly called TRBD1 or TRBD2 (5 bases each). CDR1 and CDR2 (germline): SGHAT, FQNNGV. CDR3 size: 13 residues. For the CDR3, the DNA is TGTGACAGCACCCCCGGGGCGGAAGAGACCCAGTACTTC. It is translated as CDSTPGAEETQYF.

This clonotype was seen only a few times. This sequence joins TRBV7-9 and TRBJ2-3; TRBD1 is a possible D gene (6 bases). V gave up 0 bases and J gave up 3 bases, with 13 bases separating them. There are 16 residues in the CDR3. The germline V gene encodes CDR1 SEHNR and CDR2 FQNEAQ (reference sequence). This CDR3 reads CASSLAQGGRTDTQYF. Written as DNA, the CDR3 is TGTGCCAGCAGCTTAGCGCAAGGGGGTCGGACAGATACGCAGTATTTT.

This clonotype was seen a handful of times. The chain recombines TRBV2 with TRBJ1-2; possible D gene TRBD1, 5 bases. Germline-derived CDR1 and CDR2 are SNHLY and FYNNEI. V dropped 6 bases and J dropped 7 bases, with 12 bases sitting between them. CDR3 length: 12 amino acids. CDR3 sequence: CASRGRAVGYTF. In DNA, the CDR3 is TGTGCCAGCAGGGGACGAGCTGTTGGCTACACCTTC.

The chain uses TRBV29-1 and TRBJ2-5; TRBD2 matches at 8 bases. The V gene end was trimmed by 0 bases and the J gene end by 6 bases; junction bases not matched to a gene: 3. CDR3 size: 13 residues. Germline loops: CDR1 SQVTM, CDR2 ANQGSEA. The CDR3 is CSVEEGLAKTQYF. The DNA of the CDR3 is TGCAGCGTTGAAGAAGGACTAGCTAAGACCCAGTACTTC.